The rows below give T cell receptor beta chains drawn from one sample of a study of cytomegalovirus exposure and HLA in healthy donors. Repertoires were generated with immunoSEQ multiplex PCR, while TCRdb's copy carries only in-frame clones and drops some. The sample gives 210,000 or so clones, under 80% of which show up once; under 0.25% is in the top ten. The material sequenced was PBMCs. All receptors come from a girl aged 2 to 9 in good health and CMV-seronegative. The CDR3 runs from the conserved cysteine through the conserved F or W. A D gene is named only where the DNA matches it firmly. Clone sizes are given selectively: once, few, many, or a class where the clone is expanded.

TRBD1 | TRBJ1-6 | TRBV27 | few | TGTGCCAGCAGGGACAGGGCTTCACCCCTCCACTTT | CASRDRASPLHF
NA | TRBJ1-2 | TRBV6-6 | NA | TGTGCCAGCAACCGACAGGCCTTTAACTATGGCTACACCTTC | CASNRQAFNYGYTF
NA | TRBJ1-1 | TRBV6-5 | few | TGTGCCAGTTCGGGTCCCCGGGGCACTGAAGCTTTCTTT | CASSGPRGTEAFF
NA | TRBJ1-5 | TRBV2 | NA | TGTGCCAGCAGTGTCCGCAGAAATCAGCCCCAGCATTTT | CASSVRRNQPQHF
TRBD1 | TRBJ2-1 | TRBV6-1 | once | TGTGCCAGCAAGACGACAGGGTGGGGTGAGCAGTTCTTC | CASKTTGWGEQFF
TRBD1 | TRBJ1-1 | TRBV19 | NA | TGTGCCAGTTCGGACAGGGGGATTGAAGCTTTCTTT | CASSDRGIEAFF
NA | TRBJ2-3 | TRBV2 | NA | TGTGCCAGCAGTGCAAGAAGCTTAGTGAGCCCCACAGATACGCAGTATTTT | CASSARSLVSPTDTQYF
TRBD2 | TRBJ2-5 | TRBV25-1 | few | TGTGCCAGCAGTGACTGGGGGGGACTAGAAGAGACCCAGTACTTC | CASSDWGGLEETQYF
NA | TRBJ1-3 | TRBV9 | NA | TGTGCCACCCAGACCCCGACAGGCGACACCTCTGGAAACACCATATATTTT | CATQTPTGDTSGNTIYF
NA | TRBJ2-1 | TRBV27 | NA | TGTGCCAGCAGTCTCTCTCCGACAAGTCGCTCCTACAATGAGCAGTTCTTC | CASSLSPTSRSYNEQFF
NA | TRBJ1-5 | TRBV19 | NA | TGTGCCAGTAGTATGAGTCTCGGGCAGCCCCAGCATTTT | CASSMSLGQPQHF
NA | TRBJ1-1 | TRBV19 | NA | TGTGCCAGTAGCTCCATGCGGGTATATCGGACTGAAGCTTTCTTT | CASSSMRVYRTEAFF
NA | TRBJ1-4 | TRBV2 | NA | TGTGCCAGCAGTGATACAGGGACCACTAATGAAAAACTGTTTTTT | CASSDTGTTNEKLFF
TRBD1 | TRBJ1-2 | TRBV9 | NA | TGTGCCAGCAGCCGACAGGGGCTGGACTATGGCTACACCTTC | CASSRQGLDYGYTF
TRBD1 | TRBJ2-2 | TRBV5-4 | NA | TGTGCCAGCAGCCGTACAGGGGGCGGGGAGCTGTTTTTT | CASSRTGGGELFF
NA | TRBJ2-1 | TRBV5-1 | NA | TGCGCCAGCAAGTTGGTGACTAGGGCCTACAATGAGCAGTTCTTC | CASKLVTRAYNEQFF
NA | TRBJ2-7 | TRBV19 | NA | TGTGCCAGTAGTACCGCCCTCGCGAACAGGCCGACCTACGAGCAGTACTTC | CASSTALANRPTYEQYF
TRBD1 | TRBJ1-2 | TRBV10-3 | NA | TGTGCCATCTCCCCGGGACAGGGGAGTGGTGGCTACACCTTC | CAISPGQGSGGYTF
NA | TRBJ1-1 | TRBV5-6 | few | TGTGCCAGCAGCTTGGCACAGGGTGGGACTGAAGCTTTCTTT | CASSLAQGGTEAFF
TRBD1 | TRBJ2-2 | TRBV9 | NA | TGTGCCAGCAGTGCGACAGGGGGCTTGAACACCGGGGAGCTGTTTTTT | CASSATGGLNTGELFF
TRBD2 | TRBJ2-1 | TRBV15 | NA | TGTGCCACCAGCAGAGATTTCGGACTAGCGCTTGAGCAGTTCTTC | CATSRDFGLALEQFF
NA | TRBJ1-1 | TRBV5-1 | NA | TGCGCCAGCAGCCCGACTCAAACGGTAGGCACTGAAGCTTTCTTT | CASSPTQTVGTEAFF
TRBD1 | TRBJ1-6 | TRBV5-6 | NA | TGTGCCAGCAGCTTAGGACAGGGGATCGGTTCACCCCTCCACTTT | CASSLGQGIGSPLHF
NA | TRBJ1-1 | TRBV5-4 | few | TGTGCCAGCCGGGGATGGGGCACTGAAGCTTTCTTT | CASRGWGTEAFF
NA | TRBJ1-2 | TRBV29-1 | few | TGCAGCATCGGGGGGGAGCTAAGTGGCTACACCTTC | CSIGGELSGYTF
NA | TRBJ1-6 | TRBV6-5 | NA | TGTGCCAGCAGTCCCTACGGGGGTTATTCACCCCTCCACTTT | CASSPYGGYSPLHF
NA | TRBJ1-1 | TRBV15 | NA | TGTGCCACCAGCAGGGGGGGGGTTGTCACTGAAGCTTTCTTT | CATSRGGVVTEAFF
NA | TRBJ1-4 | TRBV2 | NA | TGTGCCAGCATAAGCGGAGACAGGCGTGAAAAACTGTTTTTT | CASISGDRREKLFF
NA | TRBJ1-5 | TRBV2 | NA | TGTGCCAGCAGCCCAAGACAACAAAATCAGCCCCAGCATTTT | CASSPRQQNQPQHF
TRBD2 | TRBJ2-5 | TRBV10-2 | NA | TGCGCCAGCCGACTGACTAGCGGGGGGGTGCAAGAGACCCAGTACTTC | CASRLTSGGVQETQYF
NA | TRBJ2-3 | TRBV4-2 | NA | TGTGCCAGCAGCCAAGCTAGCCGCACAGATACGCAGTATTTT | CASSQASRTDTQYF
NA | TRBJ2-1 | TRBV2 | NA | TGTGCCAGCAGTGCCCTCGGGGGGCAGTTCTTC | CASSALGGQFF
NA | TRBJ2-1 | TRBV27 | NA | TGTGCCAGCAGTCAATACAATGAGCAGTTCTTC | CASSQYNEQFF
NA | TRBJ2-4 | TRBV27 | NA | TGTGCCAGCAGTTTAGATCCCGGGACTTCAAACATTCAGTACTTC | CASSLDPGTSNIQYF
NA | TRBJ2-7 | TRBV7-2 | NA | TGTGCCAGCAGCTTTCCGTTGAGCTCCTACGAGCAGTACTTC | CASSFPLSSYEQYF
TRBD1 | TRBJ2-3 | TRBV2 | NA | TGTGCCAGCAGATCGGACAGGGCAAGCACAGATACGCAGTATTTT | CASRSDRASTDTQYF
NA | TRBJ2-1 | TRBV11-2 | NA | TGTGCCAGCAGCTCGACGGGGTTTTCCAATGAGCAGTTCTTC | CASSSTGFSNEQFF
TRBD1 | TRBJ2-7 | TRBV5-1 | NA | TGCGCCAGCAGCTTGGTGGGACAGGCAAACGAGCAGTACTTC | CASSLVGQANEQYF
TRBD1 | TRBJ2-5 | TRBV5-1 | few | TGCGCCAGCAGCTGGGACAGGGTGGAAGAGACCCAGTACTTC | CASSWDRVEETQYF
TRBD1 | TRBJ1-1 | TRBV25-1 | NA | TGTGCCAGCAGTGCAGGGGGCCGTACTGAAGCTTTCTTT | CASSAGGRTEAFF
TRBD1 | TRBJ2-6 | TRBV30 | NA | TGTGCCTGGGCCACAGGGGTATCTGGGGCCAACGTCCTGACTTTC | CAWATGVSGANVLTF
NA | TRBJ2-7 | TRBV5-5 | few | TGTGCCAGCAGCTCGGACAGTCCCACCTACGAGCAGTACTTC | CASSSDSPTYEQYF
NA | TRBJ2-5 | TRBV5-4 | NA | TGTGCCAGCAGCTTGTATTCGGGATCGGGGCAAGAGACCCAGTACTTC | CASSLYSGSGQETQYF
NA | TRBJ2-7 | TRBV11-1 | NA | TGTGCCAGCAGCTTAGGTGACAGAGCCTACGAGCAGTACTTC | CASSLGDRAYEQYF
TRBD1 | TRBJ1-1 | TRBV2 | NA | TGTGCCAGCAGTGATATCAGAGACAGGGAGAACACTGAAGCTTTCTTT | CASSDIRDRENTEAFF
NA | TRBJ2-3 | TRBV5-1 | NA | TGCGCCAGCAGCCAATGGAGCTGGCTAGCCCGGGGAACAGATACGCAGTATTTT | CASSQWSWLARGTDTQYF
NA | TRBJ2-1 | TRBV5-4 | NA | TGTGCCAGCAGCTTGGGATCTAGCGCTAACAATGAGCAGTTCTTC | CASSLGSSANNEQFF
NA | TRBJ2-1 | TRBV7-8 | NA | TGTGCCAGCAAGCAGGGTCCAAACAATGAGCAGTTCTTC | CASKQGPNNEQFF